The 4 T cell receptor beta chains below all came from one sample that was sequenced in a study of radiotherapy plus CTLA-4 blockade in lung cancer. Sequenced by immunoSEQ multiplex PCR; TCRdb stores in-frame clones only, minus some. The table has 13,000 to 15,000 clones, about 87% seen once. The sequenced sample was peripheral blood, obtained from a patient treated with radiotherapy plus ipilimumab. The receptor source for this set is a human donor with non-small cell lung cancer that progressed on radiotherapy plus ipilimumab. Some clones in this sample may be carry-over from other donors' samples.

The CDR3 nucleotides are TGCAGCGTTGAAGGAGTTAATGGCTACACCTTC. It translates to CSVEGVNGYTF. The chain uses TRBV29-1 and TRBJ1-2, with no clear D. V lost 1 base and J 6 bases, leaving 6 bases between the germline ends. Germline V gene sequence: CDR1 SQVTM, CDR2 ANQGSEA. CDR3 size: 11 residues.

The rearrangement links TRBV4-1 to TRBJ2-5, with 8 bases lining up with TRBD1. Per the germline V gene, CDR1 is MGHRA and CDR2 is YSYEKL. There are 16 residues in the CDR3. J gave up 3 bases and V 3 bases, and 9 bases lay outside the gene matches. The CDR3 is CASSHLSGGRKETQYF. The CDR3 DNA reads as TGCGCCAGCAGCCATTTGTCAGGGGGCAGGAAAGAGACCCAGTACTTC.

The chain has TRBV27 and TRBJ2-3; D might be TRBD2 (6 bases). Germline CDR1 MNHEY, CDR2 SMNVEV (reference sequence). The CDR3 consists of 17 residues. V gave up 1 base and J gave up 0 bases, with 14 bases separating them. CDR3 protein: CASSLLGLHSSTDTQYF. As DNA, the CDR3 is TGTGCCAGCAGTTTATTGGGACTGCATAGTAGCACAGATACGCAGTATTTT.

V gene TRBV7-2 combines with J gene TRBJ1-2; D perhaps matches TRBD1 (5 bases). The CDR3 spans 15 residues. Germline assignment: CDR1 SGHTA and CDR2 FQGNSA. Trimming pared 1 base from V and 8 bases from J, leaving 17 bases between. CDR3 loop: CASSLDIWGGKGYTF. Written as DNA, the CDR3 is TGTGCCAGCAGCTTAGATATTTGGGGCGGTAAAGGCTACACCTTC.